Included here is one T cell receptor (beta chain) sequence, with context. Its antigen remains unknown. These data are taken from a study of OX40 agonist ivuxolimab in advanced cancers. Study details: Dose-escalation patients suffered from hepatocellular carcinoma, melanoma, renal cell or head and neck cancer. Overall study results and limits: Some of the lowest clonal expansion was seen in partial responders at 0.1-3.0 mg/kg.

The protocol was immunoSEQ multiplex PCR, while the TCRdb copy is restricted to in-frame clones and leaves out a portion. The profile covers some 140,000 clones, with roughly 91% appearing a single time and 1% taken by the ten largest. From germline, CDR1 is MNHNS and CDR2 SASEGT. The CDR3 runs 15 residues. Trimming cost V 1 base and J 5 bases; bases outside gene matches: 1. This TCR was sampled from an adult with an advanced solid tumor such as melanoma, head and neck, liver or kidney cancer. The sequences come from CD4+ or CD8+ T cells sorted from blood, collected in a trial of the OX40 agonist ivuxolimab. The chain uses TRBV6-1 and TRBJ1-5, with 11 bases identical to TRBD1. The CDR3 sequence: CASSEGTGGYQPQHF. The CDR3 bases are TGTGCCAGCAGTGAAGGGACAGGGGGCTATCAGCCCCAGCATTTT.